This passage covers 17 T cell receptor beta chains from one sample sequenced in a study of early T cells in non-severe SARS-CoV-2 infection. A single record per CDR3 protein comes from TCRdb applying MiXCR to the 5' RACE reads. The profile shows tens of thousands of distinct CDR3 sequences, under 8% of them singletons. The specimen was whole blood. Every receptor here comes from an adult who was a healthcare worker with PCR-confirmed SARS-CoV-2 infection or an uninfected control (not recorded which).

This chain joins TRBV3-1 and TRBJ1-1; no definite D call. V dropped 1 base and J dropped 1 base, with 7 bases sitting between them. The CDR3 is 14 residues long. Germline CDR1 is LGHDT and CDR2 is YNNKEL (reference sequence). The CDR3 loop is CASSQGGRNTEAFF. The CDR3, as DNA: TGTGCCAGCAGCCAAGGCGGGCGGAACACTGAAGCTTTCTTT.

Many counts were recorded for this clonotype. The V call is TRBV20-1, the J call TRBJ2-4; D might be TRBD1 or TRBD2, each matching 6 bases. The CDR3 runs 14 residues. Germline CDR1 DFQATT, CDR2 SNEGSKA (reference sequence). Trimming removed 6 bases from V and 0 bases from J, with 12 bases in between. CDR3 DNA: TGCAGTGCCCGGAGGGGGGTAGCCAAAAACATTCAGTACTTC. Residues: CSARRGVAKNIQYF.

This chain joins TRBV7-6 and TRBJ2-1; TRBD2 matches 10 bases. Trimming cost V 3 bases and J 6 bases; bases outside gene matches: 5. Germline V lookup: CDR1 SGHVS, CDR2 FNYEAQ. The CDR3 totals 15 residues. As DNA, the CDR3 is TGTGCCAGCAGCTTGTCCCTAGCGGGGGTCAATGAGCAGTTCTTC. Amino acid sequence: CASSLSLAGVNEQFF. The full variable domain, completed using reference TRBV7-6 and TRBJ2-1, is GAGVSQSPRYKVTKRGQDVALRCDPISGHVSLYWYRQALGQGPEFLTYFNYEAQQDKSGLPNDRFSAERPEGSISTLTIQRTEQRDSAMYRCASSLSLAGVNEQFFGPGTRLTVL.

In this sample, this clonotype turned up many times. The chain joins TRBV12-3 or TRBV12-4 to TRBJ2-2, with TRBD2 matching over 7 bases. The trim removed 2 bases at V and 7 bases at J, leaving 4 bases unmatched. The CDR3 length is 14 residues. As DNA, the CDR3 is TGTGCCAGCAGTTTAAGTGCGGGAGTCGGGGAGCTGTTTTTT. Protein: CASSLSAGVGELFF.

This clonotype was picked up many times. The chain uses TRBV5-1 and TRBJ2-7; D is unclear. This CDR3 is 11 amino acids long. Trimming shortened V by 0 bases and J by 11 bases, and 9 bases separated the two germline ends. Germline CDR1 and CDR2: SGHRS and YFSETQ. CDR3 DNA sequence: TGCGCCAGCAGCTTGGAAGACCGAAAGTACTTC. This sequence encodes CASSLEDRKYF.

This clonotype was counted many times. The chain joins TRBV6-6 to TRBJ1-2; possibly TRBD1 for D (6 bases). The CDR3 is 15 residues long. V gave up 7 bases and J gave up 4 bases, with 19 bases separating them. Germline CDR1 and CDR2: MNHNY and SVGAGI (reference sequence). CDR3 sequence reads: CASTPIGGGIYGYTF. Written as DNA, the CDR3 is TGTGCCAGCACCCCCATCGGAGGGGGGATCTATGGCTACACCTTC.

The chain links TRBV29-1 to TRBJ1-4; TRBD1 matches at 8 bases. Germline lookup yields CDR1 SQVTM and CDR2 ANQGSEA. The CDR3 covers 12 residues. V dropped 7 bases and J dropped 8; count of bases not matched to a gene: 6. The CDR3 region has the DNA TGCAGCGGGGGACAGGCTGGAGAAAAACTGTTTTTT. Encoded protein: CSGGQAGEKLFF.

The chain employs TRBV4-3 and TRBJ2-7; TRBD2 aligns across 10 bases. This CDR3 has 17 amino acids. Germline trimming cut 0 bases from V and 3 bases from J; bases unmatched to any gene: 8. Germline V lookup: CDR1 LGHNA, CDR2 YSLEER. The CDR3: CASSQDGGASGSYEQYF. CDR3 bases: TGCGCCAGCAGCCAAGATGGGGGGGCTAGCGGGAGCTACGAGCAGTACTTC.

This clonotype was seen many times. This rearrangement joins TRBV14 to TRBJ1-2; D gene unclear. This CDR3 has 13 residues. Germline V gene sequence: CDR1 SGHDN, CDR2 FVKESK. The germline V and J ends were trimmed by 1 base and 8 bases, with 11 bases remaining between them. The CDR3, as DNA: TGTGCCAGCAGCCAAGCCCCTTTGGGGGGCTACACCTTC. Residues: CASSQAPLGGYTF.

This sequence joins TRBV5-1 and TRBJ2-7; D is unclear. Germline V gene data show CDR1 as SGHRS and CDR2 as YFSETQ. CDR3 length: 13 amino acids. Trimming removed 5 bases at V and 0 bases at J, with 9 bases between. This chain's CDR3 is CASSPLNSYEQYF. The CDR3 DNA reads TGCGCCAGCAGTCCCCTTAACTCCTACGAGCAGTACTTC.

The V gene is TRBV11-2, the J gene TRBJ2-3; D remains unclear. The V gene's germline CDR1 is SGHAT and CDR2 FQNNGV. The CDR3 totals 13 residues. The V end lost 3 bases, the J end lost 2 bases, and 6 bases lay between the germline ends. This chain's CDR3 is CASSLRYTDTQYF. DNA for the CDR3: TGTGCCAGCAGCTTGCGATACACAGATACGCAGTATTTT.

This clonotype came up a few times. The J gene is TRBJ2-2, the V gene TRBV7-9; D is unclear. The CDR3 is 13 amino acids. Germline CDR1 reads SEHNR; CDR2 reads FQNEAQ (reference sequence). V gave up 1 base and J gave up 6 bases, with 6 bases separating them. CDR3 coding DNA: TGTGCCAGCAGCTTAGGGCTCTCCGGGGAGCTGTTTTTT. This gives the protein CASSLGLSGELFF.

The V and J genes are TRBV4-3 and TRBJ2-1; TRBD2 matches at 7 bases. The V gene's germline CDR1 is LGHNA and CDR2 YSLEER. The CDR3 loop spans 16 amino acids. V shed 2 bases and J 4 bases; nucleotides not matched to a gene: 8. CDR3 bases: TGCGCCAGCAGCCAATCGATGGGACTATTATACAATGAGCAGTTCTTC. Translated: CASSQSMGLLYNEQFF.

This clonotype came up a few times. The chain uses TRBV18 and TRBJ2-5, with TRBD2 identical over 11 bases. Trimming took 6 bases from V and 1 from J; bases not matched to a gene: 7. The germline V gene has CDR1 KGHSH and CDR2 LQKENI. The CDR3 loop spans 16 amino acids. Written as DNA, the CDR3 is TGTGCCAGCTCTTCCCGACTAGCGGGACTCCAAGAGACCCAGTACTTC. Translation gives CASSSRLAGLQETQYF.

V usage is TRBV28 and J usage is TRBJ2-1, with 11 bases identical to TRBD2. This CDR3 has 15 residues. Germline V lookup: CDR1 MDHEN, CDR2 SYDVKM. V lost 2 bases to trimming and J lost 7 bases; unmatched junction nucleotides: 4. CDR3: CASSLGLAGGNEQFF. CDR3 in DNA: TGTGCCAGCAGTTTAGGCCTAGCGGGAGGAAATGAGCAGTTCTTC.

In its sample, this clonotype was seen a few times. The J gene is TRBJ2-2, the V gene TRBV6-1, with D uncertain. The CDR3 sequence is 14 residues long. Trimming pared 6 bases from V and 2 bases from J, leaving 10 bases between. Germline V lookup: CDR1 MNHNS, CDR2 SASEGT. CDR3 nucleotides: TGTGCCAGCAGAAGTCTCCAAAACACCGGGGAGCTGTTTTTT. Its protein product is CASRSLQNTGELFF.

This clonotype was observed at least ten times. V and J are TRBV10-2 and TRBJ2-1, with 8 bases identical to TRBD2. Trimming took 5 bases from V and 6 from J; bases not matched to a gene: 9. This CDR3 region has 15 residues. The germline CDR1 and CDR2 sequences are WSHSY and SAAADI. The CDR3 DNA sequence: TGCGCCAGCAGTTCTCAAGCGGGAGCGGGCAATGAGCAGTTCTTC. It yields the protein CASSSQAGAGNEQFF.